This passage covers 5 T cell receptor beta chains from one sample sequenced in a study of human T cells and chemical hapten exposure. Time point noted: patch test 3, about 24 weeks after DPC sensitization. Treatment here: therapeutic diphenylcyclopropenone sensitization with weekly scalp DPC. TCRdb re-called the RACE reads through MiXCR, storing one row per CDR3 protein. The sample holds around 200,000 distinct CDR3 sequences, around 25% seen once. The specimen comprised whole blood, sampled in connection with sensitization to the hapten diphenylcyclopropenone (DPC). The source of these receptors is a woman in her thirties or forties with alopecia areata. Some clones in this sample may be carry-over from other donors' samples.

The gene calls are TRBV29-1 and TRBJ2-1; D might be TRBD2 (5 bases). The CDR3 has 14 residues. Trimming took 6 bases from V and 8 from J, leaving 20 bases between them. CDR1 is SQVTM and CDR2 is ANQGSEA in the germline V gene. The CDR3 DNA is TGCAGCGTCGACGAACTAGTCTCCTTCGATGAGCAGTTCTTC. Encoded protein: CSVDELVSFDEQFF.

The chain uses TRBV7-2 and TRBJ1-5; D is ambiguous. Germline assignment: CDR1 SGHTA and CDR2 FQGNSA. Trimming took off 1 base at V and 3 bases at J, with 7 bases between the two ends. This CDR3 has 14 amino acids. The CDR3 bases are TGTGCCAGCAGCTTAGAACAGACCAATCAGCCCCAGCATTTT. Encoded protein: CASSLEQTNQPQHF. The full variable domain, with the rest looked up from reference TRBV7-2 and TRBJ1-5, is GAGVSQSPSNKVTEKGKDVELRCDPISGHTALYWYRQSLGQGLEFLIYFQGNSAPDKSGLPSDRFSAERTGGSVSTLTIQRTQQEDSAVYLCASSLEQTNQPQHFGDGTRLSIL.

This clonotype has only a few counts. The chain uses TRBV5-1 and TRBJ2-7; D is unresolved. The CDR3 is 16 residues long. V lost 0 bases and J 0 bases, leaving 13 bases between the germline ends. Germline V gives CDR1 SGHRS, CDR2 YFSETQ. The chain's CDR3 is CASSLAFDTTSYEQYF. Written as DNA, the CDR3 is TGCGCCAGCAGCTTGGCCTTCGATACTACCTCCTACGAGCAGTACTTC. Variable domain in full (rest from reference TRBV5-1 and TRBJ2-7): KAGVTQTPRYLIKTRGQQVTLSCSPISGHRSVSWYQQTPGQGLQFLFEYFSETQRNKGNFPGRFSGRQFSNSRSEMNVSTLELGDSALYLCASSLAFDTTSYEQYFGPGTRLTVT.

J is TRBJ2-5 and V is TRBV7-3, with a weak D call TRBD2 (5 bases). The CDR3 covers 14 residues. Per germline, CDR1 SGHTA and CDR2 FQGTGA. Trimming shortened V by 5 bases and J by 2 bases, and 12 bases separated the two germline ends. CDR3 residues: CASSAGSGQETQYF. CDR3 sequence (DNA): TGTGCCAGCAGCGCTGGTTCGGGGCAAGAGACCCAGTACTTC.

This clonotype was seen a handful of times. This sequence joins TRBV4-3 and TRBJ1-1, with TRBD1 identical over 7 bases. V was clipped by 1 base and J by 6 bases; unmatched bases: 5. Germline V gives CDR1 LGHNA, CDR2 YSLEER. The CDR3 sequence is 14 residues long. CDR3 DNA: TGCGCCAGCAGCCAAGGGCCACAGGGGTCTGAAGCTTTCTTT. Protein: CASSQGPQGSEAFF.